Listed below are T cell receptor beta chains from one sample, sequenced in a study of T-cell memory formation after mild COVID-19. TCRdb re-derived calls from the 5' RACE reads in MiXCR, one entry per CDR3 protein. The data contain 500,000 to 600,000 distinct CDR3 sequences, 18% of them singletons. The sequencing input was PBMCs or a T cell subset sorted from them (not recorded which). The origin of the receptors is an adult woman who had mild COVID-19 (a few samples of this study predate the infection). Cell type and time point are not known. CDR3s include the opening cysteine and the closing phenylalanine or tryptophan. Fields, in order: V gene, D gene, clone size, J gene, CDR3 DNA, CDR3 protein. D genes are given only for firm matches. Where a row states a size, it is once, few, many or the class of an expanded clone; other rows omit it.

TRBV11-2	TRBD2	NA	TRBJ2-1	TGTGCCAGCAGCTTGGGAATAGCGGGAGCCGCTTTCGATGAGCAGTTCTTC	CASSLGIAGAAFDEQFF
TRBV7-2	TRBD2	few	TRBJ2-7	TGTGCCAGCAGCCACCGGGAGGCGAGGGAGCAGTACTTC	CASSHREAREQYF
TRBV6-5	TRBD2	NA	TRBJ2-2	TGTGCCAGCAATCACGGAGGTCTAGCGGGCTTTACAACCGGGGAGCTGTTTTTT	CASNHGGLAGFTTGELFF
TRBV19	TRBD2	NA	TRBJ2-2	TGTGCCAGTAGTATTGCGGGGGGCGGCAACACCGGGGAGCTGTTTTTT	CASSIAGGGNTGELFF
TRBV30	TRBD1	few	TRBJ2-7	TGTGCCTGGAGCCAATGGGACAGGGAGCAGTACTTC	CAWSQWDREQYF
TRBV7-9	TRBD1	NA	TRBJ1-2	TGTGCCAGCAGCACTACAGGGGGCGGAGTGTATGGCTACACCTTC	CASSTTGGGVYGYTF
TRBV29-1	NA	few	TRBJ2-5	TGCAGCGTTGGTCGGGCAGGGCAAGAGACCCAGTACTTC	CSVGRAGQETQYF
TRBV20-1	NA	NA	TRBJ2-4	TGCAGTGCTAGAGAGGATTTTAACGTTCTAGCCAAAAACATTCAGTACTTC	CSAREDFNVLAKNIQYF
TRBV14	TRBD1	NA	TRBJ2-7	TGTGCCAGCAGCCAAGGATATGGACAGGGGGACTACGAGCAGTACTTC	CASSQGYGQGDYEQYF
TRBV9	NA	NA	TRBJ1-1	TGTGCCAGCAGCCACTCCGCGAACACTGAAGCTTTCTTT	CASSHSANTEAFF
TRBV29-1	NA	few	TRBJ2-1	TGCAGCGTTGAACCCGGCAAACGCAATGAGCAGTTCTTC	CSVEPGKRNEQFF
TRBV2	NA	NA	TRBJ1-5	TGTGCCAGCAGTGTGGGGGCAAATAGCAATCAGCCCCAGCATTTT	CASSVGANSNQPQHF
TRBV11-3	NA	NA	TRBJ2-5	TGTGCCAGCAGCTTAGGACTAAGGTCTAGGGAGACCCAGTACTTC	CASSLGLRSRETQYF
TRBV4-3	NA	NA	TRBJ1-2	TGCGCCAGCAGCCAAGATTACGGGGGCGGAGGCTATGGCTACACCTTC	CASSQDYGGGGYGYTF
TRBV18	TRBD2	NA	TRBJ2-7	TGTGCCAGCTCACTATTTAGCGGGAGAACCGACGAGCAGTACTTC	CASSLFSGRTDEQYF
TRBV4-2	TRBD2	NA	TRBJ2-5	TGTGCCAGCAGCCAAGATCAGAACGTCGGGGGGGGACAAGAGACCCAGTACTTC	CASSQDQNVGGGQETQYF
TRBV30	NA	many	TRBJ2-1	TGTGCCTGGAGTGTGGGCCCGCGGCAGTTCTTC	CAWSVGPRQFF
TRBV9	NA	NA	TRBJ1-2	TGTGCCAGCAGCGTAGATCGAGCTAACTATGGCTACACCTTC	CASSVDRANYGYTF
TRBV11-3	TRBD2	few	TRBJ2-7	TGTGCCAGCAGCTTAGAGTTACTCGGCGGGAGCCAGTTCGAGCAGTACTTC	CASSLELLGGSQFEQYF
TRBV4-3	NA	many	TRBJ2-1	TGCGCCAGCAGCCAAGTTGAGGCCAGCGACTCCTACAATGAGCAGTTCTTC	CASSQVEASDSYNEQFF
TRBV12-3/TRBV12-4	NA	once	TRBJ1-1	TGTGCCAGCAGTCCCCCCAATGGAAACACTGAAGCTTTCTTT	CASSPPNGNTEAFF
TRBV15	NA	NA	TRBJ2-6	TGTGCCACCAGCAGAGATCGTGGGAAAAAGGGGGCCAACGTCCTGACTTTC	CATSRDRGKKGANVLTF
TRBV30	TRBD2	NA	TRBJ2-3	TGTGCCTGGAGACGAGCGGGGGCCACAGATACGCAGTATTTT	CAWRRAGATDTQYF
TRBV18	NA	NA	TRBJ1-2	TGTGCCAGCTCACTTTGCCAGGGCTGTGGCTACACCTTC	CASSLCQGCGYTF
TRBV6-6	TRBD1	NA	TRBJ1-1	TGTGCCAGCATTAATGACAGGGGGCGATCTGAAGCTTTCTTT	CASINDRGRSEAFF
TRBV7-8	TRBD1	NA	TRBJ1-2	TGTGCCAGCAGCCCTGGACAGGGGGCACACTATGGCTACACCTTC	CASSPGQGAHYGYTF
TRBV5-1	NA	few	TRBJ1-2	TGCGCCAGCAGCTCCCCCCCCGGTAACTATGGCTACACCTTC	CASSSPPGNYGYTF
TRBV5-1	NA	few	TRBJ1-2	TGCGCCAGCAGCCCTCGGGTTTTCTATGGCTACACCTTC	CASSPRVFYGYTF
TRBV5-1	TRBD1	NA	TRBJ2-7	TGCGCCAGCAGGAGGACAGGGACCTACGAGCAGTACTTC	CASRRTGTYEQYF
TRBV3-1	NA	few	TRBJ2-7	TGTGCCAGCAGCCTAAGTACAGTCTCTCGAAGGGGCTACGAGCAGTACTTC	CASSLSTVSRRGYEQYF
TRBV5-1	TRBD1	many	TRBJ2-1	TGCGCCAGCAGCGCGGGACAGGGGGTTCGGCAGTTCTTC	CASSAGQGVRQFF
TRBV20-1	TRBD2	many	TRBJ2-1	TGCAGTGCTAGAGGTTGGACTAGCGGGAACTACAATGAGCAGTTCTTC	CSARGWTSGNYNEQFF
TRBV15	NA	NA	TRBJ2-1	TGTGCCACCAGCAGAGGAGGCAGGCGTTCGAGTTACCTCTCCTACAATGAGCAGTTCTTC	CATSRGGRRSSYLSYNEQFF
TRBV10-3	NA	few	TRBJ2-3	TGTGCCATCGGCGGGTCAAGGGGATCTAGCACAGATACGCAGTATTTT	CAIGGSRGSSTDTQYF
TRBV12-3/TRBV12-4	NA	NA	TRBJ1-1	TGTGCCAGCAGTGTGGGACACCTGAACACTGAAGCTTTCTTT	CASSVGHLNTEAFF
TRBV7-9	NA	many	TRBJ2-2	TGTGCCAGCAGCTTAGACGTAGCGAGCACCGGGGAGCTGTTTTTT	CASSLDVASTGELFF
TRBV27	NA	NA	TRBJ2-2	TGTGCCAGCAGTCCCCGACAGGGACTCACCGGGGAGCTGTTTTTT	CASSPRQGLTGELFF
TRBV4-2	TRBD2	few	TRBJ2-5	TGTGCCAGCAGCCAAGGTCGACTAGCGGGGGGGCTGAGAGAGACCCAGTACTTC	CASSQGRLAGGLRETQYF
TRBV4-1	TRBD1	few	TRBJ1-5	TGCGCCAGCAGCCAGTGGGGACAGAGCAATCAGCCCCAGCATTTT	CASSQWGQSNQPQHF
TRBV12-3/TRBV12-4	NA	NA	TRBJ2-3	TGTGCCAGCAGTTGGGGACGGGACACAGATACGCAGTATTTT	CASSWGRDTDTQYF
TRBV5-1	TRBD2	NA	TRBJ2-1	TGCGCCAGCAGCCTAACCGGGGGGGAGAGTGCGCAGTTCTTC	CASSLTGGESAQFF
TRBV3-1	NA	few	TRBJ1-3	TGTGCCAGCAGCCAATTAGGGGGAGGTGGAAACACCATATATTTT	CASSQLGGGGNTIYF